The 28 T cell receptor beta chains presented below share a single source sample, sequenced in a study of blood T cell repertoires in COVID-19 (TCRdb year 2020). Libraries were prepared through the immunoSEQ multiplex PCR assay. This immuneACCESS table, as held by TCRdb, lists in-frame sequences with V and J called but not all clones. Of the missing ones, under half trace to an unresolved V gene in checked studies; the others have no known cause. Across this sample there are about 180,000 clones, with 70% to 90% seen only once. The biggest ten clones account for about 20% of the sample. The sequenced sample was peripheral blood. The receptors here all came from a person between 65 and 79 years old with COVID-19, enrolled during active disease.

The CDR3 loop is CASSVQSVTTDTQYF. The CDR3 region has the DNA TGTGCCAGCAGCGTCCAGAGCGTGACCACAGATACGCAGTATTTT. This chain joins TRBV9 and TRBJ2-3; D not resolved. The CDR3 covers 15 residues. CDR1 and CDR2 from the germline V gene are SGDLS and YYNGEE. V shed 2 bases and J shed 2 bases, with 12 bases lying between them.

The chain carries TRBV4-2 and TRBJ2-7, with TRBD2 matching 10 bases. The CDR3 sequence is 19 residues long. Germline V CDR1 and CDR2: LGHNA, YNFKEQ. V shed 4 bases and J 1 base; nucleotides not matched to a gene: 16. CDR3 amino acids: CASSPGGLAGVLRSYEQYF. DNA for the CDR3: TGTGCCAGCAGCCCAGGGGGGCTAGCGGGAGTACTGCGTTCCTACGAGCAGTACTTC.

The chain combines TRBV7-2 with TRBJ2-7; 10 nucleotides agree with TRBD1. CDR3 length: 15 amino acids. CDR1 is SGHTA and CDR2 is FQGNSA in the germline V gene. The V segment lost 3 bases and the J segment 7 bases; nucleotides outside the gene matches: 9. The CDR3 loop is CASSFTGQGGGEQYF. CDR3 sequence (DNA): TGTGCCAGCAGCTTTACTGGACAGGGGGGAGGTGAGCAGTACTTC.

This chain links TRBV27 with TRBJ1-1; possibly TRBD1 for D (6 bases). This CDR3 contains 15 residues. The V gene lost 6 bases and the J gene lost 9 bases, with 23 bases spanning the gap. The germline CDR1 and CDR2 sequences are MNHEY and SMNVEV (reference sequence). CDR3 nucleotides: TGTGCCAGCAGCTCCCCAGGGGTCAGTACTCATAAAGCTTTCTTT. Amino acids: CASSSPGVSTHKAFF.

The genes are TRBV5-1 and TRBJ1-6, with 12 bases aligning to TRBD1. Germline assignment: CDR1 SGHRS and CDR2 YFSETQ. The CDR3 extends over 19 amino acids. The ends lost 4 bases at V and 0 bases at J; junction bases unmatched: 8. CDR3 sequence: CASSPGQGAPSSYNSPLHF. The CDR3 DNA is TGCGCCAGCAGCCCGGGACAGGGGGCCCCTAGCTCCTATAATTCACCCCTCCACTTT.

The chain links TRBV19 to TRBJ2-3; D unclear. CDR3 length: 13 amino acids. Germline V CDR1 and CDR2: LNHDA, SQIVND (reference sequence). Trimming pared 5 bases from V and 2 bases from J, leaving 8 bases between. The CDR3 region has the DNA TGTGCCAGTAGTTTATTATCCACAGATACGCAGTATTTT. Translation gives CASSLLSTDTQYF.

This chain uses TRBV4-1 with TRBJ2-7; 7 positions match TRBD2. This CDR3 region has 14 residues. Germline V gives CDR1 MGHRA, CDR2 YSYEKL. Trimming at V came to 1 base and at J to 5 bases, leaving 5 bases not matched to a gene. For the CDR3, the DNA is TGCGCCAGCAGCCAAGTGGGAACTAGCGACGAGCAGTACTTC. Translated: CASSQVGTSDEQYF.

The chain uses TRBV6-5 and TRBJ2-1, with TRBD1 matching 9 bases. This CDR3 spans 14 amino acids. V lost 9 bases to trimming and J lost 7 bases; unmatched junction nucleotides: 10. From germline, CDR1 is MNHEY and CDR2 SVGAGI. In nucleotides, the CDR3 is TGTGCCAGTGCGAGGGACAGGGAGGGTAATGAGCAGTTCTTC. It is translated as CASARDREGNEQFF.

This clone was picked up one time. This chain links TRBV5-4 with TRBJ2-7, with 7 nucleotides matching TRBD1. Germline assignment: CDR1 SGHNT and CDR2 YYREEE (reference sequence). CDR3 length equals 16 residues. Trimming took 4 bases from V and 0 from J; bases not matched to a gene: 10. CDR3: CASSDMRTGNSYEQYF. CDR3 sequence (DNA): TGTGCCAGCAGCGACATGAGGACAGGTAACTCCTACGAGCAGTACTTC.

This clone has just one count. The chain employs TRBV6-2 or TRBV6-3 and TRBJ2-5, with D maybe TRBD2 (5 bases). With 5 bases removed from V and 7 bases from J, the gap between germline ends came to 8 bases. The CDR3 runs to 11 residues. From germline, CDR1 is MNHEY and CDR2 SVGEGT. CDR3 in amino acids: CASSDRGTQYF. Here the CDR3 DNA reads TGTGCCAGCAGTGACCGGGGGACCCAGTACTTC.

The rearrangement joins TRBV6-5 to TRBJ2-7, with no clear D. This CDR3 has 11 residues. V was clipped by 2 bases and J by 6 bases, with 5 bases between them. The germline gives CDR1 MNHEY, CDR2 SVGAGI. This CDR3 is CASSYHTEQYF. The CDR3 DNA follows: TGTGCCAGCAGTTACCACACCGAGCAGTACTTC.

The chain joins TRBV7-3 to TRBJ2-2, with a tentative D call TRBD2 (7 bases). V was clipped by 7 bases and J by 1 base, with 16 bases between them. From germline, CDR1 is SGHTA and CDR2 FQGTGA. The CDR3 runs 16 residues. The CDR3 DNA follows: TGTGCCAGCACTCCTCGGCGGGGGCAGAACACCGGGGAGCTGTTTTTT. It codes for CASTPRRGQNTGELFF.

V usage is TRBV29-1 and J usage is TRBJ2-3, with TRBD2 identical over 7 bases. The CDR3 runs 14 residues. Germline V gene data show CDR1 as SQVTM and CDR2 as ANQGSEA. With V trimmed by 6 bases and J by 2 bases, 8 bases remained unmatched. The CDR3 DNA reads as TGCAGCGTACCAGAGCGGGGTGACACAGATACGCAGTATTTT. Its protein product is CSVPERGDTDTQYF.

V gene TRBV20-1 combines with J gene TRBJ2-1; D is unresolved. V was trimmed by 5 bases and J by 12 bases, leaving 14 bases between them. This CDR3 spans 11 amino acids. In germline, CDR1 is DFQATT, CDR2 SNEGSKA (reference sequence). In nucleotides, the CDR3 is TGCAGTGCTCAGGCGAAAACGGTGCAGTTCTTC. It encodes CSAQAKTVQFF.

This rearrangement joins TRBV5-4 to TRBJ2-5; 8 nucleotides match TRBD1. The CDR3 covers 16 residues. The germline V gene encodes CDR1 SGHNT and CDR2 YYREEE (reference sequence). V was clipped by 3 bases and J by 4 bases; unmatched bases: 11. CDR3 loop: CASSSPGTGKGETQYF. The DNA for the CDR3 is TGTGCCAGCAGCTCCCCCGGGACAGGTAAAGGAGAGACCCAGTACTTC.

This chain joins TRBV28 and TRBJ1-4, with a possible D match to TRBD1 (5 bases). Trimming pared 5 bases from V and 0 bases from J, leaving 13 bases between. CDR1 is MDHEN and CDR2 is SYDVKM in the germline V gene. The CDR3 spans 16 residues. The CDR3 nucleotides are TGTGCCAGCAGTGGCGATTGGACACCAACTAATGAAAAACTGTTTTTT. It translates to CASSGDWTPTNEKLFF. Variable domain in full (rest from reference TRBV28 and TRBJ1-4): DVKVTQSSRYLVKRTGEKVFLECVQDMDHENMFWYRQDPGLGLRLIYFSYDVKMKEKGDIPEGYSVSREKKERFSLILESASTNQTSMYLCASSGDWTPTNEKLFFGSGTQLSVL.

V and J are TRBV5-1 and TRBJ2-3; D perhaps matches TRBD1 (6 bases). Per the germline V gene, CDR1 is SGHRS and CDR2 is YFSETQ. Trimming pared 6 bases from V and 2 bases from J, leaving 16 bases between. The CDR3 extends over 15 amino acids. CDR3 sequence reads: CASNEGVGSTDTQYF. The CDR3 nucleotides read TGCGCCAGCAATGAGGGGGTCGGGTCCACAGATACGCAGTATTTT. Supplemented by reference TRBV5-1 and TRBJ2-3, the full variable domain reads KAGVTQTPRYLIKTRGQQVTLSCSPISGHRSVSWYQQTPGQGLQFLFEYFSETQRNKGNFPGRFSGRQFSNSRSEMNVSTLELGDSALYLCASNEGVGSTDTQYFGPGTRLTVL.

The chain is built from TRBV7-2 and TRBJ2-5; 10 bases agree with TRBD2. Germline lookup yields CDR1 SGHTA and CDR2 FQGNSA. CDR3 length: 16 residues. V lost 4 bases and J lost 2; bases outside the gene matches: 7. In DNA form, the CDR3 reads TGTGCCAGCAGCTACAAGCTAGCGGGGGCTCAAGAGACCCAGTACTTC. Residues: CASSYKLAGAQETQYF.

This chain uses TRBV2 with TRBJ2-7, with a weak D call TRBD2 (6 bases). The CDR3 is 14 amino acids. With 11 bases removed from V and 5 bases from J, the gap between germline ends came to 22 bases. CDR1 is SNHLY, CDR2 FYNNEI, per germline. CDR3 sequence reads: CAGPGLLSGDEQYF. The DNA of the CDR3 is TGTGCCGGCCCGGGACTTCTCTCTGGAGACGAGCAGTACTTC.

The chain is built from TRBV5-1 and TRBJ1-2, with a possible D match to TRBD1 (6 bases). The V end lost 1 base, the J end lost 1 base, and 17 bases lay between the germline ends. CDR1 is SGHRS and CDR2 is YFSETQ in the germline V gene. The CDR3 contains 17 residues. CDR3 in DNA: TGCGCCAGCAGCTTGTATCAGGGGCCGAGAAATAACTATGGCTACACCTTC. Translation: CASSLYQGPRNNYGYTF.

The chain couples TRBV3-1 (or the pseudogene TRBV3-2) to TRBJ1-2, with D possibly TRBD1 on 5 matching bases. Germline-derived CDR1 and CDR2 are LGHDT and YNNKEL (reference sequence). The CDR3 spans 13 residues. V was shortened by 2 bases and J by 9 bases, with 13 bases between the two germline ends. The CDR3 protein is CASSQTSGVSYTF. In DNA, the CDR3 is TGTGCCAGCAGCCAAACTTCGGGGGTCAGCTACACCTTC.

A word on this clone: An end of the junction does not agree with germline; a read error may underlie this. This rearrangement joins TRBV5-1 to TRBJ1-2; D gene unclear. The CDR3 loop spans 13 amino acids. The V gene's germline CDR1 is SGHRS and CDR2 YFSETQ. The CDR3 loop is CASSHSINDGYTF. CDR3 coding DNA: TGCGCCAGCAGCCACTCTATTAACGATGGCTACACCTTC. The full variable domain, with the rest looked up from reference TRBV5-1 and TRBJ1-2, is KAGVTQTPRYLIKTRGQQVTLSCSPISGHRSVSWYQQTPGQGLQFLFEYFSETQRNKGNFPGRFSGRQFSNSRSEMNVSTLELGDSALYLCASSHSINDGYTFGSGTRLTVV.

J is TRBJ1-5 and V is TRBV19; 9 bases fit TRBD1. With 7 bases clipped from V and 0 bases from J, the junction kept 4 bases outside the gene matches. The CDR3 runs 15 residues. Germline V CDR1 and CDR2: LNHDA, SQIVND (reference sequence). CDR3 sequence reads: CASIWTGDSNQPQHF. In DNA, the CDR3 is TGTGCCAGTATATGGACAGGGGATAGCAATCAGCCCCAGCATTTT.

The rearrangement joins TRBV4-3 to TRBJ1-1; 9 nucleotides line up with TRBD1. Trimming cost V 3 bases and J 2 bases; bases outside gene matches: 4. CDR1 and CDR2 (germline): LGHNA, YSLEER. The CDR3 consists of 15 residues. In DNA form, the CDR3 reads TGCGCCAGCAGCCAGAGGACAGGGGAAAACACTGAAGCTTTCTTT. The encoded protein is CASSQRTGENTEAFF.

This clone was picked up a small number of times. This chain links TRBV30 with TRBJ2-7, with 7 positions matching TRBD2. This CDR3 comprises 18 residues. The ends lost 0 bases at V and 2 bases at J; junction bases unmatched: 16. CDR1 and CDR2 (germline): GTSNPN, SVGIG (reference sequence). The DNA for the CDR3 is TGTGCCTGGAGTGTATTGGTCCGCGGGAGCTTGTTTGCCTACGAGCAGTACTTC. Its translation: CAWSVLVRGSLFAYEQYF. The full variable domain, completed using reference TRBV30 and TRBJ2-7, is SQTIHQWPATLVQPVGSPLSLECTVEGTSNPNLYWYRQAAGRGLQLLFYSVGIGQISSEVPQNLSASRPQDRQFILSSKKLLLSDSGFYLCAWSVLVRGSLFAYEQYFGPGTRLTVT.

The CDR3 region has the DNA TGTGCCAGTAGCACAACAGGGTATGGCTACACCTTC. Translation: CASSTTGYGYTF. This chain uses TRBV19 with TRBJ1-2, with a weak D call TRBD1 (6 bases). CDR1 and CDR2 from the germline V gene are LNHDA and SQIVND (reference sequence). The CDR3 is made up of 12 amino acids. The V end was cut by 6 bases, the J end by 5 bases, with 10 bases between.

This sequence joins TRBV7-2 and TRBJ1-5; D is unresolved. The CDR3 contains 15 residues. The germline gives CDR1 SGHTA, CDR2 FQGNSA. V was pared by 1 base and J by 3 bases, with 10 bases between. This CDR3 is CASSLGPQLNQPQHF. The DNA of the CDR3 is TGTGCCAGCAGCTTAGGCCCACAGCTCAATCAGCCCCAGCATTTT.

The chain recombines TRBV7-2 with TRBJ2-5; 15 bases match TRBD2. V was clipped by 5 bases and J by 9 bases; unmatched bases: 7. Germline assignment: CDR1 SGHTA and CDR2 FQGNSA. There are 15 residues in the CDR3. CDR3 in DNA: TGTGCCAGCAGCCCGAGGGGGACTAGCGGGGGGCCCCAGTACTTC. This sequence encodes CASSPRGTSGGPQYF.